Below are 13 T cell receptor beta chains sequenced from a single sample in a study of post-analysis software for immune sequencing data. These receptors are not linked to any known antigen. Study-wide results and caveats: The study found TRBV5-6, TRBV5-1 and TRBV20-1 among five or six TRBV segments more frequent in patients than controls.

Each TCR beta cDNA library carried unique molecular identifiers. MiXCR, applied by TCRdb to the PCR reads, yields one record per CDR3 protein. This sample has about 820,000 distinct CDR3 sequences; 53% occur once, and the top ten carry approximately 4.3%. Specimen: blood. These receptors all stem from a girl under 18 with multiple sclerosis.

This chain connects TRBV20-1 to TRBJ2-3; 7 bases are shared with TRBD2. The ends lost 8 bases at V and 10 bases at J; junction bases unmatched: 12. The CDR3 is 12 residues long. Looked up from germline, CDR1 is DFQATT and CDR2 is SNEGSKA (reference sequence). CDR3 sequence reads: CSRPGEGSAQYF. DNA of the CDR3: TGCAGTCGACCCGGGGAGGGGAGCGCGCAGTATTTT.

V is TRBV5-1 and J is TRBJ2-7; 9 bases align to TRBD2. The CDR3 totals 14 residues. Germline CDR1 SGHRS, CDR2 YFSETQ. V shed 2 bases and J 3 bases; nucleotides not matched to a gene: 3. The CDR3 nucleotides are TGCGCCAGCAGCTTATATAGCGGGGGCTACGAGCAGTACTTC. Translating it yields CASSLYSGGYEQYF.

The J gene is TRBJ1-1, the V gene TRBV29-1, with 8 bases matching TRBD1. V lost 7 bases, J lost 0 bases, and 4 bases stayed unmatched. This CDR3 region has 13 residues. Germline CDR1 is SQVTM and CDR2 is ANQGSEA. DNA for the CDR3: TGCAGCGCTGGACAGGGCTTGAACACTGAAGCTTTCTTT. This codes for CSAGQGLNTEAFF.

The V and J genes are TRBV6-5 and TRBJ2-2, with 7 bases aligning to TRBD1. The length of the CDR3 is 15 residues. The germline CDR1 and CDR2 sequences are MNHEY and SVGAGI. V was pared by 4 bases and J by 6 bases, with 8 bases of the junction left unmatched. In DNA, the CDR3 is TGTGCCAGCAGTTTGGAAGGGGGCATCGCCGGGGAGCTGTTTTTT. Translating gives CASSLEGGIAGELFF.

The chain recombines TRBV7-9 with TRBJ2-7; 7 bases fit TRBD1. Germline CDR1 and CDR2: SEHNR and FQNEAQ (reference sequence). The CDR3 has 15 residues. The ends lost 2 bases at V and 3 bases at J; junction bases unmatched: 7. DNA for the CDR3: TGTGCCAGCAGCTTACCGACAGGGCTGAACTACGAGCAGTACTTC. Its protein product is CASSLPTGLNYEQYF.

DNA for the CDR3: TGTGCCAGCAGTGCCGCAGGGGGACGCTCAACCCTCCACTTT. Protein product: CASSAAGGRSTLHF. The chain uses TRBV25-1 and TRBJ1-6, with 7 nucleotides matching TRBD1. The length of the CDR3 is 14 residues. The V and J ends lost 4 bases and 14 bases, in that order; junction bases with no gene match: 11. Germline V gene data show CDR1 as MGHDK and CDR2 as SYGVNS. Full variable domain (missing parts from reference TRBV25-1 and TRBJ1-6): EADIYQTPRYLVIGTGKKITLECSQTMGHDKMYWYQQDPGMELHLIHYSYGVNSTEKGDLSSESTVSRIRTEHFPLTLESARPSHTSQYLCASSAAGGRSTLHFGNGTRLTVT.

The chain carries TRBV20-1 and TRBJ1-2; D is unclear. The CDR3 is 16 amino acids. Germline CDR1 is DFQATT and CDR2 is SNEGSKA (reference sequence). Trimming removed 3 bases at V and 3 bases at J, with 20 bases between. Here the CDR3 DNA reads TGCAGTGCTAGCATCTTGTCGCGAGGACTTCACTATGGCTACACCTTC. Translated, it gives CSASILSRGLHYGYTF.

The sample holds many counts of this clonotype. The chain joins TRBV20-1 to TRBJ2-3; no clear D. With 5 bases removed from V and 0 bases from J, the gap between germline ends came to 9 bases. The CDR3 extends over 13 amino acids. The V gene's germline CDR1 is DFQATT and CDR2 SNEGSKA (reference sequence). CDR3 sequence: CSALWPSTDTQYF. The CDR3 DNA reads as TGCAGTGCTCTCTGGCCTAGCACAGATACGCAGTATTTT.

This rearrangement joins TRBV20-1 to TRBJ2-1, with D unclear. The V end lost 0 bases, the J end lost 9 bases, and 18 bases lay between the germline ends. Germline CDR1 is DFQATT and CDR2 is SNEGSKA (reference sequence). The CDR3 runs 15 residues. CDR3 region: CSARESGPGKGEQFF. In DNA, the CDR3 is TGCAGTGCTAGAGAGAGTGGGCCTGGGAAGGGTGAGCAGTTCTTC.

This CDR3 is CATSDLGITEDGYTF. The DNA of the CDR3 is TGTGCCACCAGTGATTTGGGCATCACGGAGGATGGCTACACCTTC. This rearrangement joins TRBV24-1 to TRBJ1-2; D unresolved. Looked up from germline, CDR1 is KGHDR and CDR2 is SFDVKD. This CDR3 has 15 amino acids. V dropped 0 bases and J dropped 6 bases, with 13 bases sitting between them.

V and J are TRBV28 and TRBJ2-1; 9 bases agree with TRBD2. The length of the CDR3 is 16 residues. The germline V gene has CDR1 MDHEN and CDR2 SYDVKM. With V trimmed by 1 base and J by 3 bases, 4 bases remained unmatched. The chain's CDR3 is CASSLFSGSFYNEQFF. CDR3 nucleotides: TGTGCCAGCAGTTTATTTAGCGGGAGTTTCTACAATGAGCAGTTCTTC.

The V gene is TRBV6-2 or TRBV6-3, the J gene TRBJ2-6; 10 bases agree with TRBD1. The germline gives CDR1 MNHEY, CDR2 SVGEGT. The CDR3 sequence is 18 residues long. V was clipped by 7 bases and J by 0 bases; unmatched bases: 9. The chain's CDR3 is CASKMGTGVSSGANVLTF. CDR3 nucleotides: TGTGCCAGCAAGATGGGGACAGGGGTTTCCTCTGGGGCCAACGTCCTGACTTTC.

In this sample, this clonotype turned up a few times. DNA for the CDR3: TGTGCCAGCAGGGACAACCCCCAAGAGACCCAGTACTTC. This gives the protein CASRDNPQETQYF. The gene calls are TRBV7-9 and TRBJ2-5, with a weak D call TRBD1 (5 bases). The germline CDR1 and CDR2 sequences are SEHNR and FQNEAQ (reference sequence). V lost 6 bases and J 1 base, leaving 9 bases between the germline ends. CDR3 length equals 13 residues.